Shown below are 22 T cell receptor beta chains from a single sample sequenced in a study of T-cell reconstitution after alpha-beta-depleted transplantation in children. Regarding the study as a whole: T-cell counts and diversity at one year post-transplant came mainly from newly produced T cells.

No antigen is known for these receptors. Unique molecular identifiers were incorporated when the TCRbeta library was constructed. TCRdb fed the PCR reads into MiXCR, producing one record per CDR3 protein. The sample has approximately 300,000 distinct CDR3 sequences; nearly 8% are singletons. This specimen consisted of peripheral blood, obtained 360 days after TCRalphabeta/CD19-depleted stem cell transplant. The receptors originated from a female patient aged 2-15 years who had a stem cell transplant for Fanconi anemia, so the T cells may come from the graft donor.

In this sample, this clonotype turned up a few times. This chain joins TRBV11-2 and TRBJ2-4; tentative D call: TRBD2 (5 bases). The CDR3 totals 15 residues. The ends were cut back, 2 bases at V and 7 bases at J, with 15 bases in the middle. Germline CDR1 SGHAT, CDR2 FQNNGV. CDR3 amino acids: CASSLTASRGNIQYF. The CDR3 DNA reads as TGTGCCAGCAGCTTAACGGCAAGCCGAGGGAACATTCAGTACTTC.

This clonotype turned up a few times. The CDR3: CASSSPTGVRGTQYF. DNA of the CDR3: TGTGCCAGCAGCTCCCCGACGGGGGTTAGAGGGACCCAGTACTTC. This chain connects TRBV7-9 to TRBJ2-5; D might be TRBD2 (6 bases). CDR1 and CDR2 from the germline V gene are SEHNR and FQNEAQ (reference sequence). With 4 bases removed from V and 7 bases from J, the gap between germline ends came to 19 bases. This CDR3 comprises 15 residues.

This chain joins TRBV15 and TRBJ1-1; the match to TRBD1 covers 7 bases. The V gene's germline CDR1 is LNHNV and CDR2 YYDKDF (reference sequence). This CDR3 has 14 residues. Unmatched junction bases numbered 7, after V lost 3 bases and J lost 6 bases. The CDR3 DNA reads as TGTGCCACCAGCAGGGCCGACAGGGTCGCTGAAGCTTTCTTT. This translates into CATSRADRVAEAFF.

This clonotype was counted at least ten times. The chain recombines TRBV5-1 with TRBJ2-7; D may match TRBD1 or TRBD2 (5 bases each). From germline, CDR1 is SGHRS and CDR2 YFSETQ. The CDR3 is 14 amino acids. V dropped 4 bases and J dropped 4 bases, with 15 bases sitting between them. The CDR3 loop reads CASSPDGTIYEQYF. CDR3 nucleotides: TGCGCCAGCAGCCCGGATGGGACGATTTACGAGCAGTACTTC.

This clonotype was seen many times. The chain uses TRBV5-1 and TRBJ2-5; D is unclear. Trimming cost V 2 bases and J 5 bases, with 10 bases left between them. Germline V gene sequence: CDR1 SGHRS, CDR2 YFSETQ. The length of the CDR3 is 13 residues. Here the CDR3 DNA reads TGCGCCAGCAGCTTTGGCAATACCGAGACCCAGTACTTC. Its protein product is CASSFGNTETQYF.

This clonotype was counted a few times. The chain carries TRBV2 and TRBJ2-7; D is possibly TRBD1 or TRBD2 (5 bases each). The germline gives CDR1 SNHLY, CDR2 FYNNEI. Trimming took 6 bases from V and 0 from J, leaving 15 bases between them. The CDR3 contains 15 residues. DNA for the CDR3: TGTGCCAGCAGCGGGACGGCCCTAGGCTCCTACGAGCAGTACGTC. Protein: CASSGTALGSYEQYV.

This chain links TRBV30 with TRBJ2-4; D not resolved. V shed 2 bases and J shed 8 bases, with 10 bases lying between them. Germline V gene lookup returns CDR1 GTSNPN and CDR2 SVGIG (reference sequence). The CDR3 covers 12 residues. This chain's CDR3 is CAWSSIGDIQYF. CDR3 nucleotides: TGTGCCTGGAGTAGCATTGGGGACATTCAGTACTTC.

The CDR3 sequence is CASSKGTGAPYSPLHF. DNA for the CDR3: TGTGCCAGCAGCAAAGGGACAGGGGCTCCCTATTCACCCCTCCACTTT. This rearrangement joins TRBV3-1 to TRBJ1-6; 10 bases are shared with TRBD1. The CDR3 has 16 amino acids. Germline values: CDR1 LGHDT, CDR2 YNNKEL (reference sequence). J gave up 8 bases and V 5 bases, and 9 bases lay outside the gene matches.

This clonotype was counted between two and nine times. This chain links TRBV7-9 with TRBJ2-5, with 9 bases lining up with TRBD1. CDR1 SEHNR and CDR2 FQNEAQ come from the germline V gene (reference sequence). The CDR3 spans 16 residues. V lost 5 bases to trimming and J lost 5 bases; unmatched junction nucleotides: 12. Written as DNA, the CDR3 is TGTGCCAGCAGCGCTACCGACAGGGGGGCCGGGGAGACCCAGTACTTC. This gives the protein CASSATDRGAGETQYF. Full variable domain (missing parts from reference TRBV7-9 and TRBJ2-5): DTGVSQNPRHKITKRGQNVTFRCDPISEHNRLYWYRQTLGQGPEFLTYFQNEAQLEKSRLLSDRFSAERPKGSFSTLEIQRTEQGDSAMYLCASSATDRGAGETQYFGPGTRLLVL.

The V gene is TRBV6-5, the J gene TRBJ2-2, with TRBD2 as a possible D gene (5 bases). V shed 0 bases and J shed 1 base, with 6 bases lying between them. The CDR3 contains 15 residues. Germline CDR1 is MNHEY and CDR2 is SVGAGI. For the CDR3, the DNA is TGTGCCAGCAGTTACTCAGAGGGGAACACCGGGGAGCTGTTTTTT. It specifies CASSYSEGNTGELFF.

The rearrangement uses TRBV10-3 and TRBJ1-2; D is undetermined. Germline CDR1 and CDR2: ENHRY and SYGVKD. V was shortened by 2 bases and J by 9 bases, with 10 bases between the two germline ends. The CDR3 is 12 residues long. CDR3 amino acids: CAISELGLSYTF. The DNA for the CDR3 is TGTGCCATCAGTGAGCTCGGGCTCAGCTACACCTTC.

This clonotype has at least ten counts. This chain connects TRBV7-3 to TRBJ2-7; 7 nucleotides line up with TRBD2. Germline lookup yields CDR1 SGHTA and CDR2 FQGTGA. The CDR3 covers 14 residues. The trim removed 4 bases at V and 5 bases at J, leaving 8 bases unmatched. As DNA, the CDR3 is TGTGCCAGCAGCTCCCTAGCGGCAGCGAACGAGCAGTACTTC. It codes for CASSSLAAANEQYF.

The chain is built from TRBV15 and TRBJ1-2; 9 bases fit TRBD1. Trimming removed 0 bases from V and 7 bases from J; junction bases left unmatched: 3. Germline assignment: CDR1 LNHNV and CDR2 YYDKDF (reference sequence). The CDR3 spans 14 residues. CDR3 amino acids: CATSRDRTGAGYTF. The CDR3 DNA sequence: TGTGCCACCAGCAGAGATCGGACAGGGGCTGGCTACACCTTC.

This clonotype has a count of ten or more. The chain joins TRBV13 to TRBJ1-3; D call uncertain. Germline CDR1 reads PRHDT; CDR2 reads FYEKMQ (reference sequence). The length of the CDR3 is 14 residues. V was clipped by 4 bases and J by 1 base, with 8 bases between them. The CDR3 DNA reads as TGTGCCAGCAGCTGGGGAGGGTCTGGAAACACCATATATTTT. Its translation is CASSWGGSGNTIYF.

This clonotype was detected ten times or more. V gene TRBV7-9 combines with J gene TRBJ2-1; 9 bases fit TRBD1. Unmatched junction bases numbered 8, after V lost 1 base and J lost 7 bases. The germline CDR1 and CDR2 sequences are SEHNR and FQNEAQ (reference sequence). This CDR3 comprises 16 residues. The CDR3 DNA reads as TGTGCCAGCAGCTTAGGATGGGACAGGGATATGAATGAGCAGTTCTTC. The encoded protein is CASSLGWDRDMNEQFF.

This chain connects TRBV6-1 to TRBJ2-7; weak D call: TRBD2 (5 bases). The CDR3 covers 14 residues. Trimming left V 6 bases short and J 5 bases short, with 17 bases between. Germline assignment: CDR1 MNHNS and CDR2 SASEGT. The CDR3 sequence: CASSRNGDWDEQYV. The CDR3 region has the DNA TGTGCCAGCAGCCGTAACGGGGATTGGGACGAGCAGTACGTC.

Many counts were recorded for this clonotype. The CDR3 nucleotides read TGCGCCAGCAGCTTCGGTGTCGACCACAATGAGCAGTTCTTC. It specifies CASSFGVDHNEQFF. V gene TRBV5-1 combines with J gene TRBJ2-1; D not resolved. This CDR3 is 14 amino acids long. Germline CDR1 is SGHRS and CDR2 is YFSETQ. The ends were cut back, 2 bases at V and 5 bases at J, with 11 bases in the middle.

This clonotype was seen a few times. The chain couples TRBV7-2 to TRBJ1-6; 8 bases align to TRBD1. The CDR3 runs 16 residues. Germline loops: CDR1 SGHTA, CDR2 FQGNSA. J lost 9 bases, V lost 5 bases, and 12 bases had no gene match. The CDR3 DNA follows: TGTGCCAGCAGCAACCAACCGGGACAGGCCGGTTCACCCCTCCACTTT. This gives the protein CASSNQPGQAGSPLHF.

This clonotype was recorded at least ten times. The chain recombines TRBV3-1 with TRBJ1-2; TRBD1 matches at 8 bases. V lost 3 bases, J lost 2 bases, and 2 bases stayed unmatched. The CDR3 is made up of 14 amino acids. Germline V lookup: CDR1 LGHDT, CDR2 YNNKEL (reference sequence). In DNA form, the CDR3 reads TGTGCCAGCAGCCACCGGACAGGGAACTATGGCTACACCTTC. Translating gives CASSHRTGNYGYTF.

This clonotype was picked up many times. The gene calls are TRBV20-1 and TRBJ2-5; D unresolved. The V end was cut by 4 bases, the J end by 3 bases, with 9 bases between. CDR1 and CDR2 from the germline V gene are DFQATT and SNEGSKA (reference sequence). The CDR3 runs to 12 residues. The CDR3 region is CSAMEGKETQYF. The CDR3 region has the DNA TGCAGTGCTATGGAAGGGAAAGAGACCCAGTACTTC.

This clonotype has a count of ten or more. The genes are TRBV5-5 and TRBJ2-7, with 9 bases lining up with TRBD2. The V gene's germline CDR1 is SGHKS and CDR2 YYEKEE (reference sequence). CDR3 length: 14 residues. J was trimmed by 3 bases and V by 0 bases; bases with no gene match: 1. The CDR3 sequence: CASSLGSGGYEQYV. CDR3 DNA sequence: TGTGCCAGCAGCTTGGGTAGCGGGGGCTACGAGCAGTACGTC.

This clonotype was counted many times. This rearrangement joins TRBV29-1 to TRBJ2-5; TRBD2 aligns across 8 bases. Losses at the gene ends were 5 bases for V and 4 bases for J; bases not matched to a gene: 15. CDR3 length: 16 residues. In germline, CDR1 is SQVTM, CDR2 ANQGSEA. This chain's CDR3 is CSVPRGAGGRRETQYF. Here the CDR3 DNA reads TGCAGCGTTCCCCGCGGGGCGGGAGGTCGTCGAGAGACCCAGTACTTC.